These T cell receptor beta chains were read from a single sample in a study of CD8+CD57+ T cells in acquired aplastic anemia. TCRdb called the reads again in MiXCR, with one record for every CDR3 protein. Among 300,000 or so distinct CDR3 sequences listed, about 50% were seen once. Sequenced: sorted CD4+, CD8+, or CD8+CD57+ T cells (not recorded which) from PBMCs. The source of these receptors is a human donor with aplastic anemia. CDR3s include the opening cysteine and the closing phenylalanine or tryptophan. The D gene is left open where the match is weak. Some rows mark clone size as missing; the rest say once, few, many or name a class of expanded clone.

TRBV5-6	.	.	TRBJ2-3	CASSLAGGFADTQYF	TGTGCCAGCAGCTTAGCCGGTGGGTTCGCAGATACGCAGTATTTT
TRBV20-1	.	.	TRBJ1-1	CSARDRAANTEAFF	TGCAGTGCTAGAGATCGGGCAGCGAACACTGAAGCTTTCTTT
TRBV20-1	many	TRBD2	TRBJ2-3	CSARGLGSGTDTQYF	TGCAGTGCTAGGGGACTAGGATCAGGCACAGATACGCAGTATTTT
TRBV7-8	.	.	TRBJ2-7	CASSLIADYEQYF	TGTGCCAGCAGCTTAATCGCGGACTACGAGCAGTACTTC
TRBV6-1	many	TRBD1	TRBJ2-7	CASSGPGQGVYEQYF	TGTGCCAGCAGTGGGCCGGGACAGGGGGTTTACGAGCAGTACTTC
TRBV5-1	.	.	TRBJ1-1	CASSSGPFGTMNTEAFF	TGCGCCAGCAGCTCCGGACCGTTCGGAACCATGAACACTGAAGCTTTCTTT
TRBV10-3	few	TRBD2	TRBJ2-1	CAIRVTSGRAHEQFF	TGTGCCATCAGAGTAACTAGCGGGAGGGCCCATGAGCAGTTCTTC
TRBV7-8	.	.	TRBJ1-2	CASSLRSLTAGGYTF	TGTGCCAGCAGCTTAAGATCCCTTACGGCAGGTGGCTACACCTTC
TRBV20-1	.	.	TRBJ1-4	CSAGPGSSNEKLFF	TGCAGTGCTGGCCCGGGGTCATCTAATGAAAAACTGTTTTTT
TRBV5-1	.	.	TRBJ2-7	CASSSRGQVYEQYF	TGCGCCAGCAGCTCAAGGGGCCAGGTTTACGAGCAGTACTTC
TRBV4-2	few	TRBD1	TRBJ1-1	CASRGQAVNTEAFF	TGTGCCAGCAGGGGACAGGCGGTGAACACTGAAGCTTTCTTT
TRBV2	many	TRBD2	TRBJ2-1	CASGLREGFYNEQFF	TGTGCCAGCGGTTTGCGGGAGGGCTTCTACAATGAGCAGTTCTTC
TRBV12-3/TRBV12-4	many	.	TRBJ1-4	CASSLSQVGGLKKEKLFF	TGTGCCAGCAGTTTGTCTCAGGTCGGGGGGCTGAAAAAGGAAAAACTGTTTTTT
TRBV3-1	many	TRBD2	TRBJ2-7	CACSESGRDAYEQYF	TGTGCCTGCAGCGAAAGCGGGAGGGATGCCTACGAGCAGTACTTC
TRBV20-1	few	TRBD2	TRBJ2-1	CSAISGGSYNEQFF	TGCAGTGCTATATCGGGGGGCTCCTACAATGAGCAGTTCTTC
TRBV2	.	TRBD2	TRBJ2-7	CASSGTSDYEQYF	TGTGCCAGCAGCGGGACTAGCGACTACGAGCAGTACTTC
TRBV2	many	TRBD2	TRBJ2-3	CASSPIGTSGTDTQYF	TGTGCCAGCAGTCCTATTGGGACTAGCGGCACAGATACGCAGTATTTT
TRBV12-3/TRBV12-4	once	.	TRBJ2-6	CASRQGGGYGANVLTF	TGTGCCAGCAGACAAGGGGGGGGGTACGGGGCCAACGTCCTGACTTTC
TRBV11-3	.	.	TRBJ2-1	CASSLGPGREQFF	TGTGCCAGCAGCTTAGGTCCGGGCCGCGAGCAGTTCTTC
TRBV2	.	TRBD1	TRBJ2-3	CASSDEDRDLSPQYF	TGTGCCAGCAGTGACGAAGACAGGGATCTGTCGCCCCAGTATTTT
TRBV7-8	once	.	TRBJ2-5	CASSQDSYLGYQETQYF	TGTGCCAGCAGCCAAGATAGCTACCTAGGGTACCAAGAGACCCAGTACTTC
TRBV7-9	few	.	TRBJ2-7	CASSLREVEQYF	TGTGCCAGCAGCTTAAGGGAGGTCGAGCAGTACTTC
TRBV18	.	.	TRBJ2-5	CAGSQGRQETQYF	TGTGCCGGCTCCCAGGGACGGCAAGAGACCCAGTACTTC
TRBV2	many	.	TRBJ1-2	CASTEGNYGYTF	TGTGCCAGCACGGAGGGAAACTATGGCTACACCTTC
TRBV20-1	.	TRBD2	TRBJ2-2	CSARLAGVSTGELFF	TGCAGTGCTAGACTAGCGGGAGTTAGCACCGGGGAGCTGTTTTTT
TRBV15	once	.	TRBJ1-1	CATSRDRAGWTEAFF	TGTGCCACCAGCAGAGATAGGGCAGGGTGGACTGAAGCTTTCTTT
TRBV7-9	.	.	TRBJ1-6	CASSFRQVNQPLHF	TGTGCCAGCAGCTTTAGGCAGGTCAATCAGCCCCTCCACTTT
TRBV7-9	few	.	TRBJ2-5	CASSGGTPNQPQYF	TGTGCCAGCAGCGGCGGGACACCCAATCAGCCCCAGTACTTC
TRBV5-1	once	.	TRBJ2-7	CASSLLNGNEQYF	TGTGCCAGCAGCTTATTGAACGGCAACGAGCAGTACTTC
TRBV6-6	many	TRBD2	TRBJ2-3	CASRASGRAADTQYF	TGTGCCAGCAGGGCTAGCGGGAGGGCCGCAGATACGCAGTATTTT
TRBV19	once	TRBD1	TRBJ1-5	CASRETGQGRQPQHF	TGTGCCAGTCGCGAGACGGGACAGGGGAGGCAGCCCCAGCATTTT
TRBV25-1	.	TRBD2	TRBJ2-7	CASSSEGLDEQYF	TGTGCCAGCAGTTCCGAGGGACTAGACGAGCAGTACTTC
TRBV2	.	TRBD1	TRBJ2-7	CASSLTGEGYEQYF	TGTGCCAGCAGTTTGACAGGGGAAGGGTACGAGCAGTACTTC
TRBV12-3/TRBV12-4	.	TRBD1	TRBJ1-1	CASSWGPPDREHRGAFF	TGTGCCAGCAGTTGGGGCCCCCCGGACAGGGAACACCGGGGAGCTTTCTTT
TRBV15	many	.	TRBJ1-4	CATSREVEKLFF	TGTGCCACCAGCAGAGAGGTTGAAAAACTGTTTTTT
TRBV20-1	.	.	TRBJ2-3	CSLSGGTGGSADTQYF	TGCTCCCTCAGCGGGGGAACAGGGGGTAGCGCAGATACGCAGTATTTT
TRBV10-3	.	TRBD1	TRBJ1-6	CATKTGGNTGTANSPLHF	TGTGCCACCAAGACAGGGGGGAACACCGGGACAGCCAATTCACCCCTCCACTTT
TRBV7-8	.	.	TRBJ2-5	CASRARVLEETQYF	TGTGCCAGCAGAGCGCGGGTCCTGGAGGAGACCCAGTACTTC
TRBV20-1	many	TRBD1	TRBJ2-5	CSARGQQETQYF	TGCAGTGCTAGGGGACAGCAAGAGACCCAGTACTTC
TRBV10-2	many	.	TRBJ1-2	CASSEILQEPNYGYTF	TGCGCCAGCAGTGAGATTTTACAGGAACCTAACTATGGCTACACCTTC
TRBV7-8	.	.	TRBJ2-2	CASSLAVAVTGELFF	TGTGCCAGCAGCTTAGCGGTAGCGGTGACCGGGGAGCTGTTTTTT
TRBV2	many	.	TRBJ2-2	CASNRVVTGELFF	TGTGCCAGCAACAGGGTGGTTACCGGGGAGCTGTTTTTT
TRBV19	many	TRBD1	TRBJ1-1	CASSMRGRSGRLSTEAFF	TGTGCCAGTAGTATGAGGGGGCGATCAGGTAGGCTGAGCACTGAAGCTTTCTTT
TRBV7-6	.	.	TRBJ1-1	CASSLGLAGGYTGELTFF	TGTGCCAGCAGCCTGGGACTAGCGGGAGGGTACACCGGGGAGCTGACTTTCTTT
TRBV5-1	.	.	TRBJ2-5	CASSLYGRETQYF	TGTGCCAGCAGTTTATACGGACGGGAGACCCAGTACTTC